Listed below are T cell receptor beta chains from one sample, sequenced in a study of T cell repertoires in cytomegalovirus infection. Each CDR3 protein is one row after TCRdb ran MiXCR on the reads. The table records 150,000 or so distinct CDR3 sequences, about 22% of them present only once. The antigens these receptors bind are not known. The specimen was CD8+ T cells from cultured PBMCs, collected from culture after CMV antigen stimulation. These receptor sequences come from a human donor in good health (CMV status not recorded). Some clones in this sample may be carry-over from other donors' samples. Each CDR3 is given with its conserved first and last residue. Fields, in order: clone size, J gene, D gene, V gene, CDR3 protein, CDR3 DNA. The D gene is left open where the match is weak. The size field is filled for only some rows; it gives once, few, many or a size class.

size: few
J: TRBJ2-7
D: TRBD1
V: TRBV7-9
CDR3: CASSARKDRASYEQYF
DNA: TGTGCCAGCAGCGCCCGAAAGGACAGGGCATCATACGAGCAGTACTTC

size: few
J: TRBJ2-6
D: TRBD2
V: TRBV4-2
CDR3: CASSRSLLAGDSGANVLTF
DNA: TGTGCCAGCAGCCGCAGCTTATTAGCGGGCGACTCTGGGGCCAACGTCCTGACTTTC

size: .
J: TRBJ2-7
D: TRBD2
V: TRBV7-8
CDR3: CASSGGGLAGSSYEQYF
DNA: TGTGCCAGCAGCGGGGGGGGACTAGCGGGGAGCTCCTACGAGCAGTACTTC

size: few
J: TRBJ2-7
D: TRBD2
V: TRBV7-2
CDR3: CASSPLPSGAYEQYF
DNA: TGTGCCAGCAGCCCACTCCCTAGCGGGGCCTACGAGCAGTACTTC

size: .
J: TRBJ1-3
D: .
V: TRBV6-5
CDR3: CASRSGPTGNTIYF
DNA: TGTGCCAGCAGATCCGGACCCACTGGAAACACCATATATTTT

size: .
J: TRBJ1-6
D: TRBD1
V: TRBV10-3
CDR3: CAISDPGQGINSPLHF
DNA: TGTGCCATCAGTGACCCGGGACAGGGGATTAATTCACCCCTCCACTTT

size: few
J: TRBJ1-2
D: .
V: TRBV7-9
CDR3: CASSFSSGVYGYTF
DNA: TGTGCCAGCAGCTTTAGCTCAGGTGTCTATGGCTACACCTTC

size: .
J: TRBJ1-1
D: .
V: TRBV19
CDR3: CASSMGALAEAFF
DNA: TGTGCCAGTAGTATGGGGGCATTGGCTGAAGCTTTCTTT

size: many
J: TRBJ2-7
D: TRBD2
V: TRBV9
CDR3: CASSKTSGRSYEQYF
DNA: TGTGCCAGCAGCAAAACTAGCGGGAGATCCTACGAGCAGTACTTC

size: few
J: TRBJ2-7
D: TRBD2
V: TRBV20-1
CDR3: CSARVASLAGAYEQYF
DNA: TGCAGTGCTAGAGTCGCGTCCCTAGCGGGGGCCTACGAGCAGTACTTC

size: .
J: TRBJ1-1
D: .
V: TRBV12-3/TRBV12-4
CDR3: CASSLKGGRTEAFF
DNA: TGTGCCAGCAGTTTAAAGGGAGGGAGAACTGAAGCTTTCTTT

size: .
J: TRBJ1-5
D: TRBD1
V: TRBV6-2/TRBV6-3
CDR3: CASSKLQGRSYSNQPQHF
DNA: TGTGCCAGCAGTAAATTACAGGGGAGATCCTATAGCAATCAGCCCCAGCATTTT

size: .
J: TRBJ2-7
D: TRBD1
V: TRBV12-3/TRBV12-4
CDR3: CASSLGQDEQYF
DNA: TGTGCCAGCAGTCTCGGACAGGACGAGCAGTACTTC

size: .
J: TRBJ2-7
D: TRBD1
V: TRBV6-1
CDR3: CASSSPTGNPYEQYF
DNA: TGTGCCAGCAGTTCCCCGACAGGGAACCCCTACGAGCAGTACTTC

size: many
J: TRBJ1-2
D: TRBD1
V: TRBV12-3/TRBV12-4
CDR3: CASLNRGGGLGYTF
DNA: TGTGCCAGCCTAAACAGGGGCGGGGGCCTTGGCTACACCTTC

size: .
J: TRBJ1-4
D: TRBD1
V: TRBV7-9
CDR3: CASSARPGQGSGNMKKLFF
DNA: TGTGCCAGCAGCGCCCGTCCGGGACAGGGGAGTGGTAATATGAAAAAACTGTTTTTT

size: .
J: TRBJ2-5
D: .
V: TRBV6-1
CDR3: CASIPTPGREWGETQYF
DNA: TGTGCCAGCATCCCAACCCCGGGACGGGAATGGGGGGAGACCCAGTACTTC

size: .
J: TRBJ2-3
D: TRBD1
V: TRBV7-8
CDR3: CASSPTGTAITDTQYF
DNA: TGTGCCAGCAGCCCTACCGGGACAGCGATAACAGATACGCAGTATTTT

size: .
J: TRBJ2-1
D: .
V: TRBV7-9
CDR3: CASSGPKVLYNEQFF
DNA: TGTGCCAGCAGCGGACCGAAGGTGTTATACAATGAGCAGTTCTTC

size: .
J: TRBJ2-7
D: .
V: TRBV4-3
CDR3: CASSQASGTYEQYF
DNA: TGCGCCAGCAGCCAAGCCTCGGGGACCTACGAGCAGTACTTC

size: few
J: TRBJ1-2
D: .
V: TRBV6-6
CDR3: CASILRGGGYTF
DNA: TGTGCCAGCATCCTCCGAGGGGGGGGCTACACCTTC

size: few
J: TRBJ1-1
D: .
V: TRBV7-9
CDR3: CASSLDRSEAFF
DNA: TGTGCCAGCAGTCTCGACAGGTCGGAAGCTTTCTTT

size: few
J: TRBJ2-7
D: TRBD1
V: TRBV27
CDR3: CASSPLDRADHEQYF
DNA: TGTGCCAGCAGTCCGCTGGACAGGGCAGACCACGAGCAGTACTTC

size: .
J: TRBJ1-6
D: TRBD1
V: TRBV7-8
CDR3: CASSFAIQGYSPLHF
DNA: TGTGCCAGCAGTTTCGCGATACAGGGGTATTCACCCCTCCACTTT

size: .
J: TRBJ2-1
D: .
V: TRBV12-3/TRBV12-4
CDR3: CASSFGPSYNEQFF
DNA: TGTGCCAGCAGTTTTGGTCCCTCCTACAATGAGCAGTTCTTC

size: few
J: TRBJ2-3
D: .
V: TRBV9
CDR3: CASSVAAADTQYF
DNA: TGTGCCAGCAGCGTAGCAGCGGCAGATACGCAGTATTTT

size: few
J: TRBJ2-3
D: TRBD2
V: TRBV7-2
CDR3: CASSLGLAGGLNTDTQYF
DNA: TGTGCCAGCAGCTTGGGACTAGCGGGGGGGCTGAACACAGATACGCAGTATTTT

size: .
J: TRBJ2-7
D: .
V: TRBV7-8
CDR3: CASSSLRYYEQYF
DNA: TGTGCCAGCAGCTCCCTTCGGTACTACGAGCAGTACTTC

size: few
J: TRBJ1-5
D: .
V: TRBV2
CDR3: CASSGAGVGQPQHF
DNA: TGTGCCAGCAGTGGGGCAGGGGTGGGTCAGCCCCAGCATTTT

size: .
J: TRBJ1-5
D: TRBD1
V: TRBV6-1
CDR3: CASRETGGSNQPQHF
DNA: TGTGCCAGCAGAGAGACAGGGGGCAGCAATCAGCCCCAGCATTTT

size: few
J: TRBJ1-1
D: .
V: TRBV2
CDR3: CASSGITGSATEAFF
DNA: TGTGCCAGCAGTGGTATTACAGGGTCGGCCACTGAAGCTTTCTTT